These T cell receptor beta chains were read from a single sample in a study of shared clonotypes between healthy human individuals. TCRdb's table, derived via immunoSEQ multiplex PCR, lists solely in-frame clones and lacks some. The top ten hold about 1.7% of the sample, which has more than 2 million clones, 85% to 95% seen once. Sequenced input: naive CD8+ T cells from PBMCs. The source is a man younger than 35 in good health. Some clones in this sample may be carry-over from other donors' samples. CDR3s include the opening cysteine and the closing phenylalanine or tryptophan. D genes are given only for firm matches. A clone size is listed for some rows: how often the clone was seen (once, few, many), or a class if it is expanded.

D gene,V gene,J gene,CDR3 length,clone size,CDR3 protein,CDR3 DNA
NA,TRBV27,TRBJ1-1,13,few,CASKRFVNTEAFF,TGTGCCAGCAAGAGGTTCGTGAACACTGAAGCTTTCTTT
NA,TRBV6-5,TRBJ2-6,13,few,CASSSSGANVLTF,TGTGCCAGCAGCTCCTCTGGGGCCAACGTCCTGACTTTC
NA,TRBV11-3,TRBJ2-2,13,NA,CASSSGHTGELFF,TGTGCCAGCAGCTCCGGGCACACCGGGGAGCTGTTTTTT
TRBD1,TRBV27,TRBJ1-2,18,NA,CASSLSWDRGSLGYGYTF,TGTGCCAGCAGTTTATCGTGGGACAGGGGAAGCTTGGGCTATGGCTACACCTTC
NA,TRBV5-6,TRBJ1-5,14,NA,CASSTGGSNQPQHF,TGTGCCAGCAGCACGGGGGGTAGCAATCAGCCCCAGCATTTT
TRBD2,TRBV7-8,TRBJ2-7,13,NA,CASSPGLANEQYF,TGTGCCAGCAGCCCAGGACTAGCAAACGAGCAGTACTTC
TRBD2,TRBV7-9,TRBJ2-7,15,NA,CASSLSTSVNYEQYF,TGTGCCAGCAGCTTATCGACTAGCGTTAACTACGAGCAGTACTTC
TRBD2,TRBV7-9,TRBJ2-1,12,NA,CASVLAGNEQFF,TGTGCCAGCGTACTAGCGGGCAATGAGCAGTTCTTC
NA,TRBV27,TRBJ2-1,15,once,CASSLSGGPSNEQFF,TGTGCCAGCAGTTTATCGGGAGGCCCCTCCAATGAGCAGTTCTTC
TRBD2,TRBV2,TRBJ2-7,15,NA,CASSPPLAGGYEQYF,TGTGCCAGCAGCCCCCCACTAGCGGGGGGCTACGAGCAGTACTTC
NA,TRBV28,TRBJ2-5,15,NA,CASSFGGGNQETQYF,TGTGCCAGCAGTTTTGGGGGCGGGAACCAAGAGACCCAGTACTTC
NA,TRBV4-1,TRBJ1-1,13,few,CASSPREYTEAFF,TGCGCCAGCAGCCCACGTGAGTACACTGAAGCTTTCTTT
TRBD1,TRBV5-1,TRBJ1-6,13,NA,CASSRTGDSPLHF,TGCGCCAGCAGCAGAACAGGGGATTCACCCCTCCACTTT
NA,TRBV16,TRBJ2-7,16,NA,CASSQLGLQRSYEQYF,TGTGCCAGCAGCCAATTGGGACTTCAACGCTCCTACGAGCAGTACTTC
NA,TRBV10-3,TRBJ2-1,12,NA,CAISGRSNEQFF,TGTGCCATCAGTGGACGGTCGAATGAGCAGTTCTTC
NA,TRBV29-1,TRBJ1-1,14,few,CSTRGGQLNTEAFF,TGCAGCACCCGGGGTGGACAGCTGAACACTGAAGCTTTCTTT
NA,TRBV10-2,TRBJ2-4,15,NA,CASSETDRAKNIQYF,TGCGCCAGCAGTGAGACCGACAGAGCCAAAAACATTCAGTACTTC
TRBD1,TRBV13,TRBJ2-1,14,NA,CASSDRDRVVEQFF,TGTGCCAGCAGCGATCGGGACAGGGTTGTTGAGCAGTTCTTC
NA,TRBV2,TRBJ1-3,17,NA,CASSSGHPAGSGNTIYF,TGTGCCAGTTCCTCGGGACACCCTGCCGGCTCTGGAAACACCATATATTTT
TRBD2,TRBV4-1,TRBJ2-1,18,NA,CASSQAALAERSYNEQFF,TGCGCCAGCAGCCAAGCGGCCCTAGCGGAGCGCTCCTACAATGAGCAGTTCTTC
TRBD1,TRBV14,TRBJ2-1,16,NA,CASSQVWQGAHNEQFF,TGTGCCAGCAGCCAAGTGTGGCAGGGGGCCCACAATGAGCAGTTCTTC
NA,TRBV5-8,TRBJ1-1,15,NA,CASSLRLPRGTEAFF,TGTGCCAGCAGCTTACGACTTCCGCGGGGGACTGAAGCTTTCTTT
NA,TRBV11-2,TRBJ1-1,13,once,CASSPSQGTEAFF,TGTGCCAGCAGCCCCTCACAGGGTACTGAAGCTTTCTTT
NA,TRBV6-5,TRBJ2-5,15,NA,CASSSTPQGGETQYF,TGTGCCAGCAGTTCCACTCCCCAGGGGGGAGAGACCCAGTACTTC